This T cell receptor beta chain was recorded in a study of blood T cells in healthy people across ages. Note on this clonotype: Its target is not known.

Germline CDR1 SGHDN, CDR2 FVKESK. This CDR3 is 21 amino acids long. V shed 1 base, J shed 0 bases, and the junction held 17 bases outside the gene matches. Points from the study as a whole: With donor CMV status unknown, expanded clonotype changes were possibly confounded. The fall in TCR beta diversity per million T cells was roughly linear with age.

Alongside a J-beta primer mix, a sample-barcoded 5' primer served in a second PCR lasting about 7 to 12 cycles. Through a template-switch adaptor with 12 random nucleotides, each cDNA molecule received a tag. TCRdb reanalysed the 5' RACE reads using MiXCR and keeps one entry per CDR3 protein. The repertoire holds about 1.4 million distinct CDR3 sequences, with roughly 60% as singletons. Isolating PBMCs gave at least 6 million of these cells per sample. Specimen: blood. This TCR came from a man between 18 and 29 years old in good health. The genes are TRBV14 and TRBJ2-7, with 11 bases lining up with TRBD2. CDR3 in amino acids: CASSQVPRTDGLAGNSYEQYF. Here the CDR3 DNA reads TGTGCCAGCAGCCAAGTTCCGAGGACAGACGGACTAGCGGGTAACTCCTACGAGCAGTACTTC.